Listed here is a single TCR beta chain. Sequencing used immunoSEQ multiplex PCR; TCRdb keeps in-frame clones, though not all of them. Of about 200,000 clones in the sample, roughly 88% were seen once. This specimen comes from a study of blood T cell repertoires in COVID-19. Turning to the study itself: PBMCs, B-cell-depleted T cells, or T cells were the source of the cDNA or gDNA that made up the material.

V dropped 3 bases and J dropped 1 base, with 7 bases sitting between them. This CDR3 region has 14 residues. The germline gives CDR1 SGHTA, CDR2 FQGNSA. The genes are TRBV7-2 and TRBJ1-5; D is unresolved. Sequencing used peripheral blood. This clonotype was obtained from a human donor in a cohort sampled during active COVID-19. The CDR3 DNA sequence: TGTGCCAGCAGCTTTTCCCTGAGCAATCAGCCCCAGCATTTT. Translating gives CASSFSLSNQPQHF.